This T cell receptor (beta chain) was observed in a study of response to subunit inactivated influenza vaccine. Worth noting for this clonotype: No antigen is known for it.

Study conclusions and caveats: Researchers suggested that each seasonal influenza vaccination recruits few new T cells.

With V trimmed by 4 bases and J by 0 bases, 15 bases remained unmatched. The CDR3 has 19 residues. Germline CDR1 LGHNA, CDR2 YNFKEQ. One entry per CDR3 protein results from TCRdb running MiXCR on the RT-PCR reads. The table has around 490,000 distinct CDR3 sequences, around 8% seen once. V gene TRBV4-2 combines with J gene TRBJ2-1; TRBD2 aligns across 7 bases. The sequences come from PBMCs from blood, collected less than 30 months after vaccination. This sequence was found in a man aged 50-75 years who received an inactivated influenza vaccine. The CDR3 region has the DNA TGTGCCAGCAGCCCCCGGGTAGGGGCGGGAGACAGCTCCTACAATGAGCAGTTCTTC. It is translated as CASSPRVGAGDSSYNEQFF.